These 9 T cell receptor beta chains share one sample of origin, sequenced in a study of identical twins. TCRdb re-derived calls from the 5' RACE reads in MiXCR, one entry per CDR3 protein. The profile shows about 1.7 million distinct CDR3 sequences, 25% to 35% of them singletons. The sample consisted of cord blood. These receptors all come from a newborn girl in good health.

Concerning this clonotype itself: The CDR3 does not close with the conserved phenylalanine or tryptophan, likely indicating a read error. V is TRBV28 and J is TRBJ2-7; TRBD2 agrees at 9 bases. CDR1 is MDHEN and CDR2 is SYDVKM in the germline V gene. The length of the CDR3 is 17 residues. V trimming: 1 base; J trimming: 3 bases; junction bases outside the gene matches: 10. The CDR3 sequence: CASSLSAPLAGNYEQYL. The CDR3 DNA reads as TGTGCCAGCAGTTTATCAGCCCCCCTAGCGGGGAACTACGAGCAGTACTTA.

CDR3 DNA: TGTGCCAGCAGCGCATCCGGGACCGTGAGAGCCAAAAACATTCAGTACTTC. Amino acid sequence: CASSASGTVRAKNIQYF. The rearrangement links TRBV7-9 to TRBJ2-4; D may correspond to TRBD1 or TRBD2 (5 bases each). Trimming stripped 5 bases from V and 0 bases from J, with 17 bases between. Germline V CDR1 and CDR2: SEHNR, FQNEAQ (reference sequence). This CDR3 spans 17 amino acids.

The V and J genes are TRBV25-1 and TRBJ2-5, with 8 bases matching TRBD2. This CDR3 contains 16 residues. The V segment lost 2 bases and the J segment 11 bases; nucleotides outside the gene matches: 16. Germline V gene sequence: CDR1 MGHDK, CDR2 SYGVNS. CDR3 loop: CASSEIAGLSYNEQYF. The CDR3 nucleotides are TGTGCCAGCAGTGAAATAGCGGGGCTCTCCTACAATGAGCAGTACTTC.

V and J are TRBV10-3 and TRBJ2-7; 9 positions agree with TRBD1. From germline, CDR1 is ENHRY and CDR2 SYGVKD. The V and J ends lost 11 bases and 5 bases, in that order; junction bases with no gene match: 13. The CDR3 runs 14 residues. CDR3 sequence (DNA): TGTGCCGCCGCACGGACAGGGGCTGACGACGAGCAGTACTTC. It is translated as CAAARTGADDEQYF.

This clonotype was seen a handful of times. The CDR3 region is CAWGGGRQETQYF. The CDR3, as DNA: TGTGCCTGGGGAGGAGGCAGACAAGAGACCCAGTACTTC. This chain links TRBV30 with TRBJ2-5, with TRBD2 as a possible D gene (5 bases). The CDR3 runs to 13 residues. Germline CDR1 GTSNPN, CDR2 SVGIG (reference sequence). V gave up 5 bases and J gave up 2 bases, with 12 bases separating them.

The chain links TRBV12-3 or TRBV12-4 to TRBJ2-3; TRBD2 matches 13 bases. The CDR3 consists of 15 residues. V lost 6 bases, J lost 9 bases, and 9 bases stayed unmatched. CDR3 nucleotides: TGTGCCAGCAGATTGACTAGCGGGGGGTGGAAAACGCAGTATTTT. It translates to CASRLTSGGWKTQYF.

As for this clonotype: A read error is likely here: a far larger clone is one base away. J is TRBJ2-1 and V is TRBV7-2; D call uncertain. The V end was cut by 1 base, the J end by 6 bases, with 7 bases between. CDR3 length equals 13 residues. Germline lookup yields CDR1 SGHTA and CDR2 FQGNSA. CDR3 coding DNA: TGTGCCAGCAGCTTAGTAGGGTGCAATGAGCAGTTCTTC. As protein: CASSLVGCNEQFF.

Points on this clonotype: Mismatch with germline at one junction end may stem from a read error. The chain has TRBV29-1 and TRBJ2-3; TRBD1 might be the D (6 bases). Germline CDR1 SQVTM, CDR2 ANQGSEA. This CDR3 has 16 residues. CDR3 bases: TGCAGCGTTGAAGACGGACGGACAGTTAGCATAGATACGCAGTATTTT. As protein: CSVEDGRTVSIDTQYF.

DNA for the CDR3: TGCACCACAGGGTCCAACTATGGCTACACCTTC. Protein product: CTTGSNYGYTF. V and J are TRBV20-1 and TRBJ1-2; the D gene is possibly TRBD1 (6 bases). The CDR3 sequence is 11 residues long. Germline CDR1 and CDR2: DFQATT and SNEGSKA (reference sequence).